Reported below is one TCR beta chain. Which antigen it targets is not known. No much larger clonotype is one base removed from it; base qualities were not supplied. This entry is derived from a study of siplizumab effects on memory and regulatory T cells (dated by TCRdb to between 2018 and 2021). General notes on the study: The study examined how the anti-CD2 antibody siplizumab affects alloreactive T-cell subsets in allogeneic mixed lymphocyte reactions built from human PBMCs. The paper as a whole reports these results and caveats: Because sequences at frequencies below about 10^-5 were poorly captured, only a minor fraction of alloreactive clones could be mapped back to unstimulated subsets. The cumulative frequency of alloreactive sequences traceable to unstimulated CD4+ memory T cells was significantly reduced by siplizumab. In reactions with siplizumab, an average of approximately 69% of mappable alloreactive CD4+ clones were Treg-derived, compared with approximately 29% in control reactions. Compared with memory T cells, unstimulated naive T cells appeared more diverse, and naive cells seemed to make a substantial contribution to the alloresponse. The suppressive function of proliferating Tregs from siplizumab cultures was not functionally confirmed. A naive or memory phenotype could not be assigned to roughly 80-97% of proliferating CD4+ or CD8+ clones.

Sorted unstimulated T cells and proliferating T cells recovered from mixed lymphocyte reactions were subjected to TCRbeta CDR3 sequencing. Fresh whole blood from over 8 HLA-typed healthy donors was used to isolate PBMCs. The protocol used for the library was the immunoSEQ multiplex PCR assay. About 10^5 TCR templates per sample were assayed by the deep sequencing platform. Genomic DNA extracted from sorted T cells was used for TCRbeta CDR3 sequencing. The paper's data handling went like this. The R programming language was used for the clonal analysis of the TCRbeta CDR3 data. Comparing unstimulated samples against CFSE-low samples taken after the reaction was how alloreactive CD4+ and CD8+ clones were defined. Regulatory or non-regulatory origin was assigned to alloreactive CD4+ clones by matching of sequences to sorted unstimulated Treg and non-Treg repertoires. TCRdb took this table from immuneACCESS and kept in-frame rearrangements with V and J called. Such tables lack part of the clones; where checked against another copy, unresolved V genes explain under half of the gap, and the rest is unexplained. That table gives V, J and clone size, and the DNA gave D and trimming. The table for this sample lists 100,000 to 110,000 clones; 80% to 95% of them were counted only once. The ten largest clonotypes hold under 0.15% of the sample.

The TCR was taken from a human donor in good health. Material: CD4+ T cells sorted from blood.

The DNA reads as follows: TGTGCCAGCAGTTATGGGACAGGTTCACAGCCCCAGCATTTT. Protein translation: CASSYGTGSQPQHF. The rearranged segments are TRBV6-5 and TRBJ1-5, with 8 bases matching TRBD1. V loses 3 bases at its end and J loses 7 bases; junction bases beyond the gene matches: 5. The CDR3 has 14 amino acids, counting the end cysteine and phenylalanine. The retained sequence is limited to the CDR3, 42 bases, with the frame set at the first base. CDR1 and CDR2 (MNHEY, SVGAGI) derive from the germline V gene.